This T cell receptor beta chain is drawn from a study of blood T cell repertoires in COVID-19. The wider study: Samples of COVID-19 (acute and convalescent) were obtained from the United States, Italy and Spain. In each case, the material was cDNA or gDNA derived from T cells, B-cell-depleted T cells, or PBMCs.

This clone occurred once. Data came from immunoSEQ multiplex PCR; TCRdb stores just in-frame clones and leaves some out. The table includes over 250,000 clones, about 89% detected once. The sequenced material came from peripheral blood. The receptor was derived from a woman in her sixties or seventies with acute or convalescent COVID-19.

The CDR3 DNA follows: TGTGCCAGCAGTTTGGACAGAAGCAATCAGCCCCAGCATTTT. It codes for CASSLDRSNQPQHF. The rearrangement uses TRBV28 and TRBJ1-5; weak D call: TRBD1 (6 bases). This CDR3 region has 14 residues. V lost 3 bases and J lost 1, with 7 bases in between. Per germline, CDR1 MDHEN and CDR2 SYDVKM.